The 17 T cell receptor beta chains listed next were all sequenced from one sample in a study of T-cell reconstitution after alpha-beta-depleted transplantation in children. Unique molecular identifiers were built into the TCRbeta library. Each CDR3 protein is one row after TCRdb ran MiXCR on the PCR reads. The table lists under 450,000 distinct CDR3 sequences, roughly 17% of them singletons, with roughly 27% in the top ten. Sequencing was performed on PBMCs, mostly from graft donor cells, taken 360 days after TCRalphabeta/CD19-depleted stem cell transplant. These receptors were obtained from a boy in the first two years of life who had a stem cell transplant for Wiskott-Aldrich syndrome, so the T cells may come from the graft donor.

This clonotype was seen more than once but under ten times. The gene calls are TRBV10-3 and TRBJ1-1, with 7 bases fitting TRBD1. The CDR3 consists of 13 residues. Germline assignment: CDR1 ENHRY and CDR2 SYGVKD. V lost 7 bases and J lost 6; bases outside the gene matches: 8. CDR3 amino acids: CAITQDRVAEAFF. The CDR3 DNA sequence: TGTGCCATCACCCAAGACAGGGTGGCTGAAGCTTTCTTT.

V and J are TRBV3-1 and TRBJ2-7, with 8 bases aligning to TRBD2. With 2 bases clipped from V and 3 bases from J, the junction kept 9 bases outside the gene matches. This CDR3 spans 16 amino acids. In germline, CDR1 is LGHDT, CDR2 YNNKEL (reference sequence). CDR3 amino acids: CASSQKFRGGSYEQYF. CDR3 sequence (DNA): TGTGCCAGCAGCCAAAAATTTCGGGGGGGGAGCTACGAGCAGTACTTC.

This clonotype was picked up a small number of times. The chain combines TRBV6-2 or TRBV6-3 with TRBJ2-7; 14 nucleotides match TRBD2. The V and J ends lost 1 base and 0 bases, in that order; junction bases with no gene match: 8. Germline V CDR1 and CDR2: MNHEY, SVGEGT. There are 19 residues in the CDR3. In nucleotides, the CDR3 is TGTGCCAGCAGTTACTTGGGACTAGCGGGAGTCGGGGCCTCCTACGAGCAGTACTTC. It encodes CASSYLGLAGVGASYEQYF.

The chain has TRBV5-1 and TRBJ2-7; maybe TRBD1 (6 bases). V gave up 7 bases and J gave up 0 bases, with 11 bases separating them. The CDR3 runs 13 residues. Germline V CDR1 and CDR2: SGHRS, YFSETQ. The CDR3 here is CASSQGYSYEQYF. CDR3 DNA: TGCGCCAGCTCACAGGGATACTCCTACGAGCAGTACTTC.

This clonotype has just a few counts. The V call is TRBV20-1, the J call TRBJ2-1; 7 nucleotides align to TRBD2. Looked up from germline, CDR1 is DFQATT and CDR2 is SNEGSKA (reference sequence). J gave up 2 bases and V 3 bases, and 7 bases lay outside the gene matches. This CDR3 has 15 residues. CDR3 residues: CSASPGLGTYNEQFF. The CDR3 DNA reads TGCAGTGCTAGTCCTGGACTAGGCACCTACAATGAGCAGTTCTTC.

The J gene is TRBJ1-2, the V gene TRBV5-1; 8 bases align to TRBD1. The CDR3 extends over 15 amino acids. Germline V gene sequence: CDR1 SGHRS, CDR2 YFSETQ. The junction had 9 bases not matched to a gene; V was cut back by 1 base and J by 7 bases. The CDR3 reads CASSLIPTGAPGYTF. DNA of the CDR3: TGCGCCAGCAGCTTGATCCCGACAGGGGCCCCTGGCTACACCTTC.

To note about this clonotype: One end of the junction varies from germline; a read error may be responsible. The CDR3 sequence: CTSSFWSSYNEQFF. DNA of the CDR3: TGTACCAGCAGTTTTTGGAGCTCCTACAATGAGCAGTTCTTC. The chain employs TRBV12-3 or TRBV12-4 and TRBJ2-1, with unresolved D. The CDR3 runs 14 residues.

This clonotype was seen more than once but under ten times. The V and J genes are TRBV2 and TRBJ2-4; tentatively, D is TRBD1 or TRBD2 (5 bases each). The V end lost 6 bases, the J end lost 3 bases, and 18 bases lay between the germline ends. CDR1 is SNHLY and CDR2 is FYNNEI in the germline V gene. The CDR3 extends over 16 amino acids. CDR3 protein: CASSPSRGRDKNIQYF. The DNA for the CDR3 is TGTGCCAGCAGCCCCAGTAGGGGTCGGGACAAAAACATTCAGTACTTC.

This clonotype was detected only a few times. The CDR3 sequence: CATSRDLRPGWFGYEQYF. CDR3 nucleotides: TGTGCCACCAGCAGAGACCTCCGACCGGGGTGGTTCGGCTACGAGCAGTACTTC. The rearrangement links TRBV15 to TRBJ2-7; tentative D call: TRBD2 (5 bases). Germline V CDR1 and CDR2: LNHNV, YYDKDF (reference sequence). CDR3 length: 18 amino acids. V dropped 0 bases and J dropped 3 bases, with 21 bases sitting between them.

In its sample, this clonotype was seen a few times. This rearrangement joins TRBV7-2 to TRBJ2-3; the D is unclear. The CDR3 runs 12 residues. CDR1 is SGHTA, CDR2 FQGNSA, per germline. Between the trimmed V and J ends, which lost 3 bases and 11 bases, there was a span of 12 bases. The CDR3 loop is CASSFRLGVQYF. The CDR3 nucleotides read TGTGCCAGCAGCTTCCGTCTAGGCGTGCAGTATTTT.

The chain links TRBV24-1 to TRBJ2-5; D remains ambiguous. Germline CDR1 reads KGHDR; CDR2 reads SFDVKD. This CDR3 is built from 15 residues. V lost 1 base to trimming and J lost 1 base, with 9 bases between them. The CDR3 spells CATSDFSLGQETQYF. CDR3 bases: TGTGCCACCAGTGATTTTTCCCTGGGCCAAGAGACCCAGTACTTC.

This clonotype appeared a few times. This chain links TRBV5-1 with TRBJ2-6, with 7 bases fitting TRBD1. From germline, CDR1 is SGHRS and CDR2 YFSETQ. CDR3 length: 16 residues. V dropped 2 bases and J dropped 2; count of bases not matched to a gene: 4. The CDR3 DNA follows: TGCGCCAGCAGCTTCCGACAGGGAGCTGGGGCCAACGTCCTGACTTTC. Translated: CASSFRQGAGANVLTF.

This clonotype was recorded a few times. V usage is TRBV6-2 or TRBV6-3 and J usage is TRBJ2-7; TRBD2 aligns across 7 bases. The germline gives CDR1 MNHEY, CDR2 SVGEGT. V was clipped by 4 bases and J by 0 bases; unmatched bases: 6. The CDR3 extends over 15 amino acids. As DNA, the CDR3 is TGTGCCAGCAGTTTGGACCTAGCGGTCTCCTACGAGCAGTACTTC. Protein: CASSLDLAVSYEQYF.

This chain uses TRBV20-1 with TRBJ2-5, with a weak D call TRBD2 (6 bases). The length of the CDR3 is 12 residues. CDR1 is DFQATT, CDR2 SNEGSKA, per germline (reference sequence). V lost 6 bases, J lost 5 bases, and 13 bases lay in between. CDR3 amino acids: CSAYLAKETQYF. CDR3 DNA sequence: TGCAGTGCCTATCTAGCGAAGGAGACCCAGTACTTC.

This sequence joins TRBV12-3 or TRBV12-4 and TRBJ1-3; perhaps TRBD1 as D (6 bases). The CDR3 consists of 14 residues. Trimming removed 7 bases at V and 4 bases at J, with 14 bases between. CDR3 in DNA: TGTGCCAGCATCCAGGGGTATACCGGAAACACCATATATTTT. The encoded protein is CASIQGYTGNTIYF.

This clonotype has only a few counts. V gene TRBV2 combines with J gene TRBJ2-7, with a possible D match to TRBD2 (6 bases). CDR3 length: 17 amino acids. Trimming took 3 bases from V and 1 from J, leaving 19 bases between them. The V gene's germline CDR1 is SNHLY and CDR2 FYNNEI. The CDR3: CASSDPIPAGSSYEQYF. The CDR3 nucleotides are TGTGCCAGCAGTGATCCAATCCCGGCGGGGTCTTCCTACGAGCAGTACTTC.

This chain connects TRBV6-6 to TRBJ2-6, with 8 bases identical to TRBD1. Looked up from germline, CDR1 is MNHNY and CDR2 is SVGAGI (reference sequence). V lost 0 bases and J lost 0; bases outside the gene matches: 7. This CDR3 has 19 residues. The CDR3 loop reads CASSYSSGDRISGANVLTF. CDR3 sequence (DNA): TGTGCCAGCAGTTACTCGTCGGGGGACAGGATCTCTGGGGCCAACGTCCTGACTTTC.